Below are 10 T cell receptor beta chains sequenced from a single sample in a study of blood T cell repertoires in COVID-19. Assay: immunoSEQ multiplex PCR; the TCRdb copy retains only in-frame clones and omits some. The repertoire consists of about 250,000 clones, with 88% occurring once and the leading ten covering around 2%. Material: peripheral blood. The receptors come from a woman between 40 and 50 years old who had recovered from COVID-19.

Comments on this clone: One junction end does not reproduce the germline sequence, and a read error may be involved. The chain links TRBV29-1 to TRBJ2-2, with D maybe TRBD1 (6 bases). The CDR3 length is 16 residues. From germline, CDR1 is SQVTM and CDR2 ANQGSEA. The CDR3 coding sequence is TGCAGCGTCGAAGTACCCCTAGGGGGTTTAACCGGGGAGCTGTTTTTT. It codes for CSVEVPLGGLTGELFF.

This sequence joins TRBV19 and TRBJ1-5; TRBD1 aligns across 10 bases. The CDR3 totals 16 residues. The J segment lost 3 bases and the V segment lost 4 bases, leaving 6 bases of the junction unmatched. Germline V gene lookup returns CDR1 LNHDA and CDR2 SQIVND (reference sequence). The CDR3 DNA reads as TGTGCCAGTAGTAACCGGGACAGGGGCTTCAATCAGCCCCAGCATTTT. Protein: CASSNRDRGFNQPQHF.

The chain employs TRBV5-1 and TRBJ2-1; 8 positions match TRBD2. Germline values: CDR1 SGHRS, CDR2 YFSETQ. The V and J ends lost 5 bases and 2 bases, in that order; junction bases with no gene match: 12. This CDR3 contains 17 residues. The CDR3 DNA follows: TGCGCCAGCAGACCCTGGGCGGGGGGCTTCGCCTACAATGAGCAGTTCTTC. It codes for CASRPWAGGFAYNEQFF.

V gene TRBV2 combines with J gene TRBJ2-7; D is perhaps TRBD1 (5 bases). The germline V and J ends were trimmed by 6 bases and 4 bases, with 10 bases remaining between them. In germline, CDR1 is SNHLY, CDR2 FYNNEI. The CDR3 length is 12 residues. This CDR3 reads CASREYRYEQYF. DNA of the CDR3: TGTGCCAGCAGAGAATACAGGTACGAGCAGTACTTC.

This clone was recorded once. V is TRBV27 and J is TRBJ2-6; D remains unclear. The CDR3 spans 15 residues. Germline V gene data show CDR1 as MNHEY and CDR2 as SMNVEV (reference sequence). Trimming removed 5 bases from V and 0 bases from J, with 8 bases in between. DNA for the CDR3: TGTGCCAGCAGTCCGCTGCGCTCTGGGGCCAACGTCCTGACTTTC. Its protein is CASSPLRSGANVLTF.

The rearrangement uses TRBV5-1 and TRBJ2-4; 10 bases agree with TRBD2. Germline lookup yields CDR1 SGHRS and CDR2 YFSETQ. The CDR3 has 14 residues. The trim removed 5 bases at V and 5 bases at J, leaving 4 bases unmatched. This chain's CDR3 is CASSGSGGQNIQYF. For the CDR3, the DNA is TGCGCCAGCAGTGGTAGCGGGGGGCAAAACATTCAGTACTTC.

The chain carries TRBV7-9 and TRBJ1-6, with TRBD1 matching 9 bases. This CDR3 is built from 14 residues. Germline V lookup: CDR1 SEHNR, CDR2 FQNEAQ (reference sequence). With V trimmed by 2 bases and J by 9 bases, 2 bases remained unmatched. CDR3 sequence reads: CASSLRGQGSPLHF. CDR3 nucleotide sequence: TGTGCCAGCAGCTTACGGGGACAGGGTTCACCCCTCCACTTT.

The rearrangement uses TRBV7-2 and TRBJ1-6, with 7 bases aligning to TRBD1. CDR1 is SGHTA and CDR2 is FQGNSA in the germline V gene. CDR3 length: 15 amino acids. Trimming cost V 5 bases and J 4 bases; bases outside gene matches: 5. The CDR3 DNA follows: TGTGCCAGCAGCAAAAGACAGGGTTATAATTCACCCCTCCACTTT. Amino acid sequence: CASSKRQGYNSPLHF.

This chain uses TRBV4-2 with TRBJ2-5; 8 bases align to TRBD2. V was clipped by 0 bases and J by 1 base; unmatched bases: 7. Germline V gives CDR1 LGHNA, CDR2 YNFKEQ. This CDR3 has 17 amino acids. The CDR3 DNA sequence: TGTGCCAGCAGCCAAGATCAGCGGGGGCCCATCCAAGAGACCCAGTACTTC. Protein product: CASSQDQRGPIQETQYF.

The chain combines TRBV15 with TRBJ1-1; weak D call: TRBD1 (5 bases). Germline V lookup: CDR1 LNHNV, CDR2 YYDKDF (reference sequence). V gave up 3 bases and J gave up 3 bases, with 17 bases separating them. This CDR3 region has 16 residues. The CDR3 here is CATSSKGWAGHTEAFF. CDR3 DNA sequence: TGTGCCACCAGCAGTAAGGGGTGGGCTGGGCACACTGAAGCTTTCTTT.